This T cell receptor (beta chain) comes out of a study of blood T cell repertoires in COVID-19 (TCRdb year 2020). About the study as a whole: Samples from collaborators originated in the United States, Italy and Spain and spanned both the acute and convalescent phases of COVID-19. The dataset comprised deeply sampled blood TCRbeta repertoires from subjects exposed to, actively infected with, or recovered from COVID-19. HLA class I and class II types, where available, came from metadata supplied by the sample provider rather than from assay-based typing. The repertoires were released in a freely available public database meant as a resource for research on the immune response to SARS-CoV-2. Samples came from the ongoing ImmuneRACE study (first 160 participants) plus 1,254 subjects from 6 global collaborators. Nearly every sample came with metadata listing a de-identified subject ID, COVID-19 status, age in years and sex. The material from the prospective study consisted of cDNA or gDNA derived from T cells, B-cell-depleted T cells, or PBMCs.

What the study reported, not specific to this receptor: The amount of clinical and demographic metadata varied by source and participant and was provided uncurated.

Enrolling through a virtual design, the prospective study's participants ranged in age from roughly 18 to 100 years and lived across 20 to 30 United States geographic areas. Cohort assignment in the prospective study relied on participant-reported clinical history from a screening survey and a study questionnaire. Recovered participants in ImmuneRACE Cohort 3 were defined as having two consecutive negative NP/OP PCR tests, clearance from a healthcare professional, or resolution of symptoms. In the prospective study, mobile phlebotomists collected whole blood, serum and a nasopharyngeal or oropharyngeal swab from each participant. Over an approximately two-month period, participants in the prospective study had the option of providing additional blood draws and questionnaires. Prospective study blood samples were shipped either frozen or at room temperature before DNA extraction. The immunoSEQ Assay, a bias-controlled multiplex PCR, was used to amplify TCRbeta CDR3 regions from genomic DNA. Processing in the source paper ran as follows. Within the assay, amplification of reference gene primers was used to estimate how many nucleated cells each sample contained. To quantify the absolute abundance of each unique TCRbeta CDR3 rearrangement, sequence reads were collapsed and filtered. For each sample, productive Simpson clonality was calculated as the square root of Simpson's diversity index over productive rearrangements. The clones in this table, taken by TCRdb from immuneACCESS, are in-frame only. Not every clone is retained; where verified, under half of the shortfall comes from an unresolved V gene, and the cause of the rest is unknown. The D gene and trimming were derived from the DNA, and the V and J assignments and clone size from that table. Present in this sample are hundreds of thousands of clones, around 87% of which were seen just once. The ten top clones hold approximately 1.6% of the sample.

As concerns this clone: Its antigen is currently not known. No base quality values were provided; no much bigger clone lies one nucleotide off.

From V the trimming removes 0 bases and from J it removes 1 base, while the gene matches leave 4 bases of the junction unaccounted for. The germline V gene (reference sequence) sets CDR1 to LGHDT and CDR2 to YNNKEL. From cysteine to phenylalanine, the CDR3 is 16 amino acids long. Just the 48-base CDR3 DNA is kept, in frame starting at base 1. The chain was built from TRBV3-1 (or the pseudogene TRBV3-2) and TRBJ2-7, with 9 central nucleotides matching TRBD2. The specimen sequenced was PBMCs or T cells enriched from blood (not recorded which). This clonotype originated in a woman between 45 and 60 years old who had recovered from COVID-19. The nucleotides read TGTGCCAGCAGCCAAGACTTGACTAGCGGATCCTACGAGCAGTACTTC. It is translated as CASSQDLTSGSYEQYF.